Listed below are T cell receptor beta chains from one sample, sequenced in a study of T cells after yellow fever vaccination. MiXCR, applied by TCRdb to the 5' RACE reads, yields one record per CDR3 protein. Among about 310,000 distinct CDR3 sequences listed, less than 4.5% were seen once. The sample in question was PBMCs, obtained on the day of the yellow fever booster vaccination. These receptors were taken from a man between 18 and 35 years old who received the YFV17D yellow fever vaccine. Each CDR3 is given with its conserved first and last residue. Fields, in order: V gene, J gene, clone size, CDR3 protein. Some rows have no size entry. The others give once, few or many, or a class for an expanded clone.

v_gene: TRBV9
j_gene: TRBJ1-1
abundance: many
CDR3aa: CASSVGLETFNTEAFF

v_gene: TRBV12-3/TRBV12-4
j_gene: TRBJ1-5
abundance: many
CDR3aa: CASSPRAPFSNQPQHF

v_gene: TRBV5-1
j_gene: TRBJ2-4
abundance: once
CDR3aa: CASSLQGLRKNIQYF

v_gene: TRBV5-5
j_gene: TRBJ2-2
abundance: many
CDR3aa: CASSLESASGGATGELFF

v_gene: TRBV10-3
j_gene: TRBJ2-1
abundance: NA
CDR3aa: CAISTPHNSSSYNEQFF

v_gene: TRBV19
j_gene: TRBJ2-1
abundance: NA
CDR3aa: CASSMGQGSYNEQFF

v_gene: TRBV7-3
j_gene: TRBJ2-1
abundance: few
CDR3aa: CASSLQGFSYNEQFF

v_gene: TRBV7-9
j_gene: TRBJ1-2
abundance: few
CDR3aa: CASSWTVDGYTF

v_gene: TRBV12-5
j_gene: TRBJ2-5
abundance: many
CDR3aa: CASGLVAETQYF

v_gene: TRBV7-9
j_gene: TRBJ1-2
abundance: NA
CDR3aa: CAASRWGYGYTF

v_gene: TRBV28
j_gene: TRBJ2-6
abundance: NA
CDR3aa: CASSLPRLPLSGANVLTF

v_gene: TRBV10-3
j_gene: TRBJ1-5
abundance: NA
CDR3aa: CAISETGNQPQHF

v_gene: TRBV4-1
j_gene: TRBJ1-5
abundance: NA
CDR3aa: CASSGPDSNQPQHF

v_gene: TRBV19
j_gene: TRBJ2-5
abundance: many
CDR3aa: CASSIGGHLSGTQYF